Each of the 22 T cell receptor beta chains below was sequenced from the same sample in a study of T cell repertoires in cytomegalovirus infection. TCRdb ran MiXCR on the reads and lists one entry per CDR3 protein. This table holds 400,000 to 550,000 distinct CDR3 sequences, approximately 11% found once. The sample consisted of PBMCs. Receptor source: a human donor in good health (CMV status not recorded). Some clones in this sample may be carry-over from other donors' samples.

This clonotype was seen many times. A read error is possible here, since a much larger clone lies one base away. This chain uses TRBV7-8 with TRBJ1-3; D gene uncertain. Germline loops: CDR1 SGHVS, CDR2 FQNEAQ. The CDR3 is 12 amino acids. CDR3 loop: CATSYSGNTIYF. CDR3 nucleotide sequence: TGTGCCACCAGCTACTCTGGAAACACCATATATTTT. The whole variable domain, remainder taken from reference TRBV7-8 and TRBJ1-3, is GAGVSQSPRYKVAKRGQDVALRCDPISGHVSLFWYQQALGQGPEFLTYFQNEAQLDKSGLPSDRFFAERPEGSVSTLKIQRTQQEDSAVYLCATSYSGNTIYFGEGSWLTVV.

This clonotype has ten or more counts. CDR3 sequence (DNA): TGTGCCAGCAGTGGCAGGAGTGTCCACGAGCAGTACTTC. Protein sequence: CASSGRSVHEQYF. V and J are TRBV6-1 and TRBJ2-7; no clear D. The CDR3 totals 13 residues. CDR1 and CDR2 (germline): MNHNS, SASEGT. Trimming cost V 4 bases and J 5 bases, with 12 bases left between them.

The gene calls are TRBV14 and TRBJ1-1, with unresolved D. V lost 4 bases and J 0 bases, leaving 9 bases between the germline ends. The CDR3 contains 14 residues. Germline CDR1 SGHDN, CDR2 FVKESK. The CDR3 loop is CASSPIGMNTEAFF. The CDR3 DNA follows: TGTGCCAGCAGCCCCATCGGGATGAACACTGAAGCTTTCTTT.

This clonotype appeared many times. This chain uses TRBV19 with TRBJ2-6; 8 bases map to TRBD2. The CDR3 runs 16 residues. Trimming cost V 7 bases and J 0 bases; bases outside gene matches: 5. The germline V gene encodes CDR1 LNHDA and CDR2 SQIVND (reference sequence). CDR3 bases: TGTGCCAGTAAAAACCTAGCGGGCTCTGGGGCCAACGTCCTGACTTTC. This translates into CASKNLAGSGANVLTF.

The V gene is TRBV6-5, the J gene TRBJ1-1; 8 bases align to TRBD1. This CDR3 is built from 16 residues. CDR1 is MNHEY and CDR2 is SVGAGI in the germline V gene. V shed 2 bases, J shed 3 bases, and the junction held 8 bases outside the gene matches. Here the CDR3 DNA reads TGTGCCAGCAGTTACGGACAGGGATTGGGGGACACTGAAGCTTTCTTT. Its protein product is CASSYGQGLGDTEAFF.

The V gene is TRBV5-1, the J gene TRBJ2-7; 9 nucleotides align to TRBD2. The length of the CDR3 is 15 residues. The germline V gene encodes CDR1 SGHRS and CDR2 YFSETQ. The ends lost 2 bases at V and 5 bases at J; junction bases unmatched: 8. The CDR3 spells CASSFRAGGVNEQYF. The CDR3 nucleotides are TGCGCCAGCAGCTTCCGCGCGGGAGGGGTGAACGAGCAGTACTTC. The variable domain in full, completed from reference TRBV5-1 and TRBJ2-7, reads KAGVTQTPRYLIKTRGQQVTLSCSPISGHRSVSWYQQTPGQGLQFLFEYFSETQRNKGNFPGRFSGRQFSNSRSEMNVSTLELGDSALYLCASSFRAGGVNEQYFGPGTRLTVT.

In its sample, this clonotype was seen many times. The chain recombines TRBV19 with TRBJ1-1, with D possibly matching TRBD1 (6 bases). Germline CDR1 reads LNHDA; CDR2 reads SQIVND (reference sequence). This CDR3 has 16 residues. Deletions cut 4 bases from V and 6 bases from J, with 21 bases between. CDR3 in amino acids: CASSKGPIRGLSEAFF. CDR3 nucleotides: TGTGCCAGTAGTAAGGGACCCATCAGGGGTTTATCTGAAGCTTTCTTT.

The DNA for the CDR3 is TGTGCCAGCAGCCCGATACTAGCGGGAATCCCCTCCTACAATGAGCAGTTCTTC. It codes for CASSPILAGIPSYNEQFF. This rearrangement joins TRBV13 to TRBJ2-1, with 10 bases identical to TRBD2. V lost 5 bases, J lost 0 bases, and 10 bases stayed unmatched. The CDR3 has 18 residues. CDR1 and CDR2 (germline): PRHDT, FYEKMQ (reference sequence).

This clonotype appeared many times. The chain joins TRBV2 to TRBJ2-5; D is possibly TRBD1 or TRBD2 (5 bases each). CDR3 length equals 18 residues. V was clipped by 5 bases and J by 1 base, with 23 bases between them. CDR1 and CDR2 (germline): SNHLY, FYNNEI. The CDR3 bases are TGTGCCAGCAGTTCAAAAGGGATAGGGGAGCGCGCCCAAGAGACCCAGTACTTC. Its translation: CASSSKGIGERAQETQYF.

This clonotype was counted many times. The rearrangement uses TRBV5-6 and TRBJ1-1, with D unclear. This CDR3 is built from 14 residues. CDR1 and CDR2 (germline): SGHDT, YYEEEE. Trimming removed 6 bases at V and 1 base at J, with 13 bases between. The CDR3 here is CASIRAGRNTEAFF. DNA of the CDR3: TGTGCCAGCATCCGCGCAGGTAGGAACACTGAAGCTTTCTTT.

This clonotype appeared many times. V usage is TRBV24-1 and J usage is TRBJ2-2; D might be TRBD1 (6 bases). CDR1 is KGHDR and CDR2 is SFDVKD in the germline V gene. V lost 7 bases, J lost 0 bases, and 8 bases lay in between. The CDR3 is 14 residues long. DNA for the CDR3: TGTGCCACCAGGGGGGCGGCGAACACCGGGGAGCTGTTTTTT. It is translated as CATRGAANTGELFF.

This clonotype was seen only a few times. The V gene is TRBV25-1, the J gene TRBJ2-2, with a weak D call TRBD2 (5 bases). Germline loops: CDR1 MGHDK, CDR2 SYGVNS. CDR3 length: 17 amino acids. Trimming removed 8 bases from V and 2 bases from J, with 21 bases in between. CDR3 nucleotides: TGTGCCAGCTGGATCCGGGTGGTCGGGATTAACACCGGGGAGCTGTTTTTT. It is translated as CASWIRVVGINTGELFF.

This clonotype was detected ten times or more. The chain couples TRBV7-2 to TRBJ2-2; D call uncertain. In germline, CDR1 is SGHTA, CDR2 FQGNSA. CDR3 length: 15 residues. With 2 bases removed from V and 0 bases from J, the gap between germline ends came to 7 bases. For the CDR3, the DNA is TGTGCCAGCAGCTTACGAAGCTCGAACACCGGGGAGCTGTTTTTT. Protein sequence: CASSLRSSNTGELFF. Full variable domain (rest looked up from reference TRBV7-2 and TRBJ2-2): GAGVSQSPSNKVTEKGKDVELRCDPISGHTALYWYRQSLGQGLEFLIYFQGNSAPDKSGLPSDRFSAERTGGSVSTLTIQRTQQEDSAVYLCASSLRSSNTGELFFGEGSRLTVL.

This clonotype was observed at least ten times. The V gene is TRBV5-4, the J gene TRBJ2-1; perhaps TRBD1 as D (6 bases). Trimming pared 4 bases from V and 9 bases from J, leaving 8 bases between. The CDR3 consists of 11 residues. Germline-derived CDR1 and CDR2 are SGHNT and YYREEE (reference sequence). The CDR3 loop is CASSRGGEQFF. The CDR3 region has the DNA TGTGCCAGCAGCCGAGGGGGTGAGCAGTTCTTC. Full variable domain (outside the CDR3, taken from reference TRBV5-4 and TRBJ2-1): ETGVTQSPTHLIKTRGQQVTLRCSSQSGHNTVSWYQQALGQGPQFIFQYYREEENGRGNFPPRFSGLQFPNYSSELNVNALELDDSALYLCASSRGGEQFFGPGTRLTVL.

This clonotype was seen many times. This CDR3 reads CASSERPGGGTDTQYF. The CDR3, as DNA: TGTGCCAGCAGTGAGCGACCGGGGGGTGGCACAGATACGCAGTATTTT. The V call is TRBV6-1, the J call TRBJ2-3; 7 nucleotides align to TRBD2. The CDR3 covers 16 residues. Germline V gives CDR1 MNHNS, CDR2 SASEGT. After removal of 3 bases from V and 1 base from J, the junction contained 7 bases not matched to a gene.

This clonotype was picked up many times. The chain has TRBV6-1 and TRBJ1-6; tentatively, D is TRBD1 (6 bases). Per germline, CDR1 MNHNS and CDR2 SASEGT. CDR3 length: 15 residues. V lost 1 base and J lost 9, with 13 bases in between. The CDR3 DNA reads TGTGCCAGCAGTGAAGTTCGGGGGCCGGGTTCACCCCTCCACTTT. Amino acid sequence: CASSEVRGPGSPLHF.

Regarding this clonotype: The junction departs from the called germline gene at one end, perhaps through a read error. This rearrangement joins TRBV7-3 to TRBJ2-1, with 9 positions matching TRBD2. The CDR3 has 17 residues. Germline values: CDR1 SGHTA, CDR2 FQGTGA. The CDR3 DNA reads TGTGCCAACAGCTTAGCTAGCGGGAAGATCTCCTACAATGAGCAGTTCTTC. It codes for CANSLASGKISYNEQFF.

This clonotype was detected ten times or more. The CDR3 loop is CASSLVSRGREQYF. CDR3 DNA: TGTGCCAGCAGCTTGGTCTCGAGGGGGCGCGAGCAGTACTTC. The chain is built from TRBV5-5 and TRBJ2-7; TRBD1 matches 7 bases. The CDR3 is 14 amino acids. Trimming removed 0 bases from V and 6 bases from J; junction bases left unmatched: 6. Germline CDR1 SGHKS, CDR2 YYEKEE (reference sequence).

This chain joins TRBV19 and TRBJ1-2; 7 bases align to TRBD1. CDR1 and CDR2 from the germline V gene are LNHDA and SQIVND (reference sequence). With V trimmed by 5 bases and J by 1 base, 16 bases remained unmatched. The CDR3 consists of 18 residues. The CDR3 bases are TGTGCCAGTAGTCCCCTCGCGAGGACAGGAGAAGATAACTATGGCTACACCTTC. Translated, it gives CASSPLARTGEDNYGYTF.

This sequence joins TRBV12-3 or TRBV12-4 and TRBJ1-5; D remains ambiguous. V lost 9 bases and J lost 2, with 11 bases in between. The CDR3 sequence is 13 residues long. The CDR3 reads CASTPEGNQPQHF. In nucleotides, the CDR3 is TGTGCCAGTACCCCGGAGGGCAATCAGCCCCAGCATTTT.

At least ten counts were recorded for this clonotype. The CDR3 protein is CASSVGPKVAKNIQYF. In nucleotides, the CDR3 is TGTGCCAGCAGCGTAGGGCCTAAAGTAGCCAAAAACATTCAGTACTTC. The gene calls are TRBV9 and TRBJ2-4, with D uncertain. The CDR3 totals 16 residues. Germline values: CDR1 SGDLS, CDR2 YYNGEE. V was shortened by 0 bases and J by 0 bases, with 10 bases between the two germline ends.

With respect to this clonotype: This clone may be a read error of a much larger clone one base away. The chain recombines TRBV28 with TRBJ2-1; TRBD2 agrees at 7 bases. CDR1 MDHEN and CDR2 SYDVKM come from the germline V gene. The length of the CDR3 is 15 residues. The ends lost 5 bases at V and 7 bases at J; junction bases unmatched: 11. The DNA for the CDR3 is TGTGCCAGCAGTCCTCCAGGGACTAACGGAAATGAGCAGTTCTTC. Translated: CASSPPGTNGNEQFF.